The 5 T cell receptor beta chains below were found in one sample sequenced in a study of Ad26.COV2.S vaccination and SARS-CoV-2 variants. Clones were read by immunoSEQ multiplex PCR, and TCRdb kept only the in-frame ones, dropping some. Of about 350,000 clones in the sample, approximately 86% were seen once. As for treatment: around 19 received Ad26.COV2.S at low or high dose, single or two shots; about five received placebo; per-sample allocation not given. Samples came from day 63 after the first vaccine or placebo injection. Source: peripheral blood, taken in a trial of Ad26.COV2.S vaccine versus placebo. The source of these receptors is a person aged 18-60 years who received the Ad26.COV2.S COVID-19 vaccine or a placebo.

This chain joins TRBV4-2 and TRBJ2-5; D unresolved. With 2 bases removed from V and 2 bases from J, the gap between germline ends came to 21 bases. Germline V gene sequence: CDR1 LGHNA, CDR2 YNFKEQ. This CDR3 has 18 residues. CDR3 sequence: CASSQTQTSADWQETQYF. The CDR3 DNA reads as TGTGCCAGCAGCCAAACCCAGACCTCGGCCGATTGGCAAGAGACCCAGTACTTC.

The chain is built from TRBV7-2 and TRBJ2-4, with a tentative D call TRBD1 (5 bases). The germline CDR1 and CDR2 sequences are SGHTA and FQGNSA. The CDR3 loop spans 19 amino acids. With 2 bases removed from V and 0 bases from J, the gap between germline ends came to 20 bases. The CDR3 here is CASSLRSGAGNLAKNIQYF. The DNA for the CDR3 is TGTGCCAGCAGCTTAAGGAGTGGGGCAGGAAATCTAGCCAAAAACATTCAGTACTTC.

The chain combines TRBV6-2 or TRBV6-3 with TRBJ1-2; the match to TRBD1 covers 7 bases. CDR3 length equals 15 residues. Trimming removed 6 bases from V and 5 bases from J; junction bases left unmatched: 12. The V gene's germline CDR1 is MNHEY and CDR2 SVGEGT. The CDR3 spells CASSTGTEEIYGYTF. The CDR3 DNA is TGTGCCAGCAGCACCGGGACAGAAGAAATTTATGGCTACACCTTC.

The rearrangement uses TRBV4-1 and TRBJ2-7; a possible D gene is TRBD2 (5 bases). The germline V and J ends were trimmed by 2 bases and 6 bases, with 11 bases remaining between them. The CDR3 length is 13 residues. Germline V gene data show CDR1 as MGHRA and CDR2 as YSYEKL. The CDR3: CASSQTGDSEQYF. CDR3 nucleotides: TGCGCCAGCAGCCAAACCGGGGATTCCGAGCAGTACTTC.

V usage is TRBV4-3 and J usage is TRBJ2-4, with D unclear. V was trimmed by 9 bases and J by 0 bases, leaving 18 bases between them. CDR1 is LGHNA, CDR2 YSLEER, per germline. The CDR3 sequence is 16 residues long. The CDR3 DNA is TGCGCCAGGGAGACTCCGGTTTCCCTAGCCAAAAACATTCAGTACTTC. It translates to CARETPVSLAKNIQYF.